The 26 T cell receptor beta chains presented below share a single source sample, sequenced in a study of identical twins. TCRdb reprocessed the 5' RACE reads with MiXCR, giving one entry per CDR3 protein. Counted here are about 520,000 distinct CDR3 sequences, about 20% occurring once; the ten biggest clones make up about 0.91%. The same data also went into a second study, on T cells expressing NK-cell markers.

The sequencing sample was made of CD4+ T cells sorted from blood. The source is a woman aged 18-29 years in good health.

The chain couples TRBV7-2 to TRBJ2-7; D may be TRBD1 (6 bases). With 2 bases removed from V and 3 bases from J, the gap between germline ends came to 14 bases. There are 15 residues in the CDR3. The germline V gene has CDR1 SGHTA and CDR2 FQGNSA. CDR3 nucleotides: TGTGCCAGCAGCTTAAGTCTGGACAGCAACTACGAGCAGTACTTC. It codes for CASSLSLDSNYEQYF.

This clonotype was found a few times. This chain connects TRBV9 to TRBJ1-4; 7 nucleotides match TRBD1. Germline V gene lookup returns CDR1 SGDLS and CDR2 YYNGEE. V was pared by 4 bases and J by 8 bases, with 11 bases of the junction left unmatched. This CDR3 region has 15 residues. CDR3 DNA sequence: TGTGCCAGCAGCCTACATAAGGGGGCGTACGAAAAACTGTTTTTT. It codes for CASSLHKGAYEKLFF.

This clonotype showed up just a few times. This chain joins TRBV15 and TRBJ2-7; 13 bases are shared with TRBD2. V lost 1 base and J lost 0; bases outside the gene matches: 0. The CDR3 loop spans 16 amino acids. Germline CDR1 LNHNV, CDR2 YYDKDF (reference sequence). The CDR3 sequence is CATSRGTSGSSYEQYF. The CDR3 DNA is TGTGCCACCAGCAGAGGGACTAGCGGGAGCTCCTACGAGCAGTACTTC.

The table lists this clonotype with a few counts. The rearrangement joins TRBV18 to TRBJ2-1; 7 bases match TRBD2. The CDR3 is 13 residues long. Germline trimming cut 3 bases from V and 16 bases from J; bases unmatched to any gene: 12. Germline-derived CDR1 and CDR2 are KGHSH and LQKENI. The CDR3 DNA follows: TGTGCCAGCTCACCCGGCGGGAGTAGTTTGCTTTTCTTC. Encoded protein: CASSPGGSSLLFF.

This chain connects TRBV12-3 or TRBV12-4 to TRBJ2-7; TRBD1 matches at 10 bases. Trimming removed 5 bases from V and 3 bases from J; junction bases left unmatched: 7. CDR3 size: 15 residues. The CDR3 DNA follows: TGTGCCAGCAGTCTACTGACAGGGGGCAACTACGAGCAGTACTTC. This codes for CASSLLTGGNYEQYF.

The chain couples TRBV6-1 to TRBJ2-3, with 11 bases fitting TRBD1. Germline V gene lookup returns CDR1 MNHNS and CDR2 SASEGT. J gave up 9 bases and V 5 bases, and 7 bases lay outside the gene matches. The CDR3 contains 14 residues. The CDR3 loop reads CASSRTGGAGTQYF. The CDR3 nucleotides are TGTGCCAGCAGTCGGACAGGGGGCGCAGGGACGCAGTATTTT.

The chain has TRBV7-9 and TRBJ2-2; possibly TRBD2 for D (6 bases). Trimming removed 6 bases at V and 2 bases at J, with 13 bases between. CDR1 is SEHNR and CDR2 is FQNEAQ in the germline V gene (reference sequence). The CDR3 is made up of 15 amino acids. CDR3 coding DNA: TGTGCCAGCAGACGCGGCGGGGCTAACACCGGGGAGCTGTTTTTT. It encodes CASRRGGANTGELFF.

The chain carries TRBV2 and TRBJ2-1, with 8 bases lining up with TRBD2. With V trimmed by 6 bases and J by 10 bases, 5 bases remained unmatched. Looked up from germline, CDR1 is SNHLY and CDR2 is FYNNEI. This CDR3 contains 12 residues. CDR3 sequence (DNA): TGTGCCAGCAGCCAAATAGCGGGGGAGCAGTTCTTC. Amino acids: CASSQIAGEQFF. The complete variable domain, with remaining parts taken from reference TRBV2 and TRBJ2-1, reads EPEVTQTPSHQVTQMGQEVILRCVPISNHLYFYWYRQILGQKVEFLVSFYNNEISEKSEIFDDQFSVERPDGSNFTLKIRSTKLEDSAMYFCASSQIAGEQFFGPGTRLTVL.

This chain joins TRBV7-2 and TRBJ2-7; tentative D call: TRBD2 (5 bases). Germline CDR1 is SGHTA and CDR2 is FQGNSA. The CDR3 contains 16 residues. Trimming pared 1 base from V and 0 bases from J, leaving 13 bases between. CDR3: CASSLVGGLNSYEQYF. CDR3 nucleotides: TGTGCCAGCAGCTTAGTCGGCGGGCTCAACTCCTACGAGCAGTACTTC.

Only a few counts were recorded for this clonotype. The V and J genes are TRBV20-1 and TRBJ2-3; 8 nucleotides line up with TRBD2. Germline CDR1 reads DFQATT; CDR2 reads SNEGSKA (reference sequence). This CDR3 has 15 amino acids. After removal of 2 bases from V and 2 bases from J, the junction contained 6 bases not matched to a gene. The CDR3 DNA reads TGCAGTGCTAGACACAGAGCGGGAGTCACAGATACGCAGTATTTT. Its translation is CSARHRAGVTDTQYF.

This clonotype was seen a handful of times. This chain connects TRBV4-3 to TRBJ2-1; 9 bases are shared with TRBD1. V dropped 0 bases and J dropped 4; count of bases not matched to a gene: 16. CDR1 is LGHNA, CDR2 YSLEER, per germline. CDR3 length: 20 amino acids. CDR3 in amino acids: CASSQDLVGTGSGAYNEQFF. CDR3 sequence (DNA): TGCGCCAGCAGCCAAGATCTGGTGGGGACAGGGTCGGGGGCATACAATGAGCAGTTCTTC.

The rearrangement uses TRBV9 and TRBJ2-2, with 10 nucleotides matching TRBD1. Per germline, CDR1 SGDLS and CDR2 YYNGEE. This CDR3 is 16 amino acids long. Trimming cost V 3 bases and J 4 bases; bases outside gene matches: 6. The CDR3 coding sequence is TGTGCCAGCAGCGCTGGGACAGGGGATGGCACCGGGGAGCTGTTTTTT. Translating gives CASSAGTGDGTGELFF.

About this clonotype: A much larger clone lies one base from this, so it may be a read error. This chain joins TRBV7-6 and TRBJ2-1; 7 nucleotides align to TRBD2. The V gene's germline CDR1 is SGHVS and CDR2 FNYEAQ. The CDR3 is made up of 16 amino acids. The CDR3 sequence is CASSLRGGSSYNDQFF. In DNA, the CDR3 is TGTGCCAGCAGCTTAAGGGGCGGGAGCTCCTACAATGATCAGTTCTTC.

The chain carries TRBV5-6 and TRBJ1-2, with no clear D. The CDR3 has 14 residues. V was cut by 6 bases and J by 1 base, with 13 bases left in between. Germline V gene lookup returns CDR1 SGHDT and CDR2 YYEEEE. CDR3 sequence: CASTKTFDNYGYTF. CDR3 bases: TGTGCCAGCACCAAGACATTTGATAACTATGGCTACACCTTC.

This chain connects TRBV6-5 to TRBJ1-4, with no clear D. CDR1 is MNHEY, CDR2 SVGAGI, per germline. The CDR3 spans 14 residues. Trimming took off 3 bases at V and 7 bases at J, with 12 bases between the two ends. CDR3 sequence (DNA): TGTGCCAGCAGTTATTCTGTCAATAGTGAAAAACTGTTTTTT. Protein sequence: CASSYSVNSEKLFF.

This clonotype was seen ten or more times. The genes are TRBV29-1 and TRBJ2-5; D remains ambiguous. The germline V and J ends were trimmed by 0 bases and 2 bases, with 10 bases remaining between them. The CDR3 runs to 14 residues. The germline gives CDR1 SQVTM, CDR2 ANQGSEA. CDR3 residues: CSVEEALRQETQYF. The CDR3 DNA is TGCAGCGTTGAAGAGGCGCTCCGACAAGAGACCCAGTACTTC.

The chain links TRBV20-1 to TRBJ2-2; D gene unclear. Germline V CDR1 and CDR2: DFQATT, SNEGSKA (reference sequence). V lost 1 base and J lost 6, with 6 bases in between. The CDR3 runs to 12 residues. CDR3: CSARVGAGELFF. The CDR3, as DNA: TGCAGTGCTAGAGTTGGGGCCGGGGAGCTGTTTTTT.

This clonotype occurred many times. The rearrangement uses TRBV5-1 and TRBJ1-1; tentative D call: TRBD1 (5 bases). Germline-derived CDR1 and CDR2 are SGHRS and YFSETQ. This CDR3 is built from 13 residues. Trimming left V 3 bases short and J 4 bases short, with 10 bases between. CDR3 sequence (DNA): TGCGCCAGCAGCTCCTCCCAGGGCACTGAAGCTTTCTTT. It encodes CASSSSQGTEAFF.

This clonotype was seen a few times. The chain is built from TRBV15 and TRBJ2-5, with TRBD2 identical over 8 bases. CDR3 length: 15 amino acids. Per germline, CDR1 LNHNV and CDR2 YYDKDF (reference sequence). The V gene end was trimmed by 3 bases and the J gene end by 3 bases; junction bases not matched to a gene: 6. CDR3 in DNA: TGTGCCACCAGCAGGGGAGGAGCGGGAGAAGAGACCCAGTACTTC. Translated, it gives CATSRGGAGEETQYF.

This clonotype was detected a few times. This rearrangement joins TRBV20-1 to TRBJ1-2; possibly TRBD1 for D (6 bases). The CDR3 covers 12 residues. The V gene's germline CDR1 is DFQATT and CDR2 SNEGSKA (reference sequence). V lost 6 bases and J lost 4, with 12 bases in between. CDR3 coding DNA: TGCAGTGCAACGACAGGACCCTATGGCTACACCTTC. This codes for CSATTGPYGYTF.

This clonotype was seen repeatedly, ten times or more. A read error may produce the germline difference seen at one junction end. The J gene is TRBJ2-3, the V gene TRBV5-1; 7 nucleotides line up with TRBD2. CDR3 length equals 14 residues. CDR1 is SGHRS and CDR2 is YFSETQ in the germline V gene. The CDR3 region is CASSLAGSTDTQYF. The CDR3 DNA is TGTGCCAGCAGTTTAGCGGGTTCCACAGATACGCAGTATTTT.

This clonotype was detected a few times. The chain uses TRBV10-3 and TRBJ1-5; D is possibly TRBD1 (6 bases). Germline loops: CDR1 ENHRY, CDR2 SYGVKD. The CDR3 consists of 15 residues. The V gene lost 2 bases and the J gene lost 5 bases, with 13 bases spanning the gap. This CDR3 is CAISEVQGTYQPQHF. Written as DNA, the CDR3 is TGTGCCATCAGTGAGGTCCAGGGGACGTATCAGCCCCAGCATTTT.

The CDR3 nucleotides read TGCAGCGTTGTAGGGACTAGCGGGGGGGTAGAGCAGTTCTTC. Its protein is CSVVGTSGGVEQFF. The rearrangement joins TRBV29-1 to TRBJ2-1, with 16 positions matching TRBD2. With V trimmed by 4 bases and J by 10 bases, 4 bases remained unmatched. The germline gives CDR1 SQVTM, CDR2 ANQGSEA. The CDR3 contains 14 residues.

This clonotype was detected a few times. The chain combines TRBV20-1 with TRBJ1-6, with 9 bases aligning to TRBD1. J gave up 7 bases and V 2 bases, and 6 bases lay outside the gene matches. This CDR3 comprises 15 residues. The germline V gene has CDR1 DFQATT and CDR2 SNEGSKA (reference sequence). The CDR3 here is CSARLGTGFNSPLHF. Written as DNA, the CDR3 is TGCAGTGCTAGACTCGGGACAGGGTTCAATTCACCCCTCCACTTT.

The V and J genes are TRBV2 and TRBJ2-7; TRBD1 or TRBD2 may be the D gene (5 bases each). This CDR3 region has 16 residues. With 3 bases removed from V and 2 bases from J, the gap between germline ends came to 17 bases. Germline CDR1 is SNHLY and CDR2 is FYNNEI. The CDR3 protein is CASSESGTASTYEQYF. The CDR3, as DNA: TGTGCCAGCAGTGAGTCCGGGACCGCTTCTACCTACGAGCAGTACTTC.

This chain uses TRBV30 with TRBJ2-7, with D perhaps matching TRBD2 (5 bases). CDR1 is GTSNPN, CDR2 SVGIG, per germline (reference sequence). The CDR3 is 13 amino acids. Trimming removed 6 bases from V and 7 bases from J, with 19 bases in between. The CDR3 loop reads CACRNKAGVEQYF. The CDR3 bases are TGTGCCTGTAGGAACAAGGCCGGGGTAGAGCAGTACTTC. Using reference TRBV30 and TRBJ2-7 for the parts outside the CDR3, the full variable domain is SQTIHQWPATLVQPVGSPLSLECTVEGTSNPNLYWYRQAAGRGLQLLFYSVGIGQISSEVPQNLSASRPQDRQFILSSKKLLLSDSGFYLCACRNKAGVEQYFGPGTRLTVT.